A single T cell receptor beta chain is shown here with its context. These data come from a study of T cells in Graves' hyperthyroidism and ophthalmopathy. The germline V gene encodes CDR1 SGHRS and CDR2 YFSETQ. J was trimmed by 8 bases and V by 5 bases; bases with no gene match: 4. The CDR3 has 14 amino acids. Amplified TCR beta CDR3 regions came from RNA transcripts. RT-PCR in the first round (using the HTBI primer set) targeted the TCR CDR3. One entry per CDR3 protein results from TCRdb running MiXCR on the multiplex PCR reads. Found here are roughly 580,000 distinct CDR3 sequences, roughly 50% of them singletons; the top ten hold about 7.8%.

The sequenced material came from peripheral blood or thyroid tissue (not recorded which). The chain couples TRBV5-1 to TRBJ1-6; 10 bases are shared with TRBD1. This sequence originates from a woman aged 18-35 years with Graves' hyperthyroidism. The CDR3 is CASSSDRGDSPLHF. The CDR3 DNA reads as TGCGCCAGCAGTTCGGACAGGGGGGATTCACCCCTCCACTTT. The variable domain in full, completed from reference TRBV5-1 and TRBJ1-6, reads KAGVTQTPRYLIKTRGQQVTLSCSPISGHRSVSWYQQTPGQGLQFLFEYFSETQRNKGNFPGRFSGRQFSNSRSEMNVSTLELGDSALYLCASSSDRGDSPLHFGNGTRLTVT.